This T cell receptor (beta chain) stems from a study of neurological immune-mediated disorders (dated by TCRdb to between 2019 and 2020). With respect to the entire study: Using UMI-based sequencing, the study compared peripheral blood TCR-beta repertoires from patients with HTLV-I-associated myelopathy (HAM/TSP), patients with multiple sclerosis, and healthy controls. The approximately 110 TCR-beta libraries included longitudinal samples, technical triplicates and paired sorted CD4+ and CD8+ T-cell subsets alongside PBMC samples. The cohort included some 70 subjects: some 14 with HAM/TSP, around 34 with multiple sclerosis, and some 20 healthy controls.

In this sample, this clonotype turned up many times. Which antigen it targets is not known. No per-base quality is available; no much larger clone lies one base away. Reading the germline V gene gives CDR1 MGHRA and CDR2 YSYEKL. From the cysteine through the phenylalanine, the CDR3 covers 16 amino acids. The retained sequence is limited to the CDR3, 48 bases, with the frame set at the first base. V sheds 0 bases and J sheds 0 bases, leaving 6 bases between their ends. Here is what the overall study found, with its caveats: No identical CDR3 amino acid sequences were shared among expanded clones across subjects, suggesting private TCR-beta repertoires in all groups. TCR clonal expansion was highest in HAM/TSP patients and lowest in MS patients, with MS patients falling below even healthy controls.

cDNA was synthesized by template-switch 5'RACE using a primer carrying a 10-nucleotide random unique molecular identifier by which each TCR transcript was tagged. Every sequencing run covered 15-18 subjects and yielded more than 160 million TCR-beta sequences. Total RNA was extracted with the RNeasy kit. The KAPA Real-time Library Amplification kit was used to amplify TCR-beta VDJ regions with primers targeting the TCR constant region and the 5'RACE anchor. A first PCR added sample indexes and Illumina adaptors, and a second PCR then raised library yield. After Ampure bead purification, the roughly 650 bp TCR product was size-selected on a 2% E-gel SizeSelection system. Before pooling, library quality was checked on a Bioanalyzer, concentration was measured with Qubit, and libraries were quantified with the Kapa Library Quantification kit. Libraries were sequenced paired-end 2 x 150 bp on an Illumina HiSeq 2500. To increase sequence diversity, roughly 24-31% phiX was spiked into each library pool. The authors' pipeline ran thus. The quality-filtered reads were processed with the UMI-based MiGEC pipeline, whose error correction step removed more than 85% of the raw TCR sequences. VDJ genes were aligned to IMGT germline references, and clonotypes were defined by unique CDR3 amino acid sequence plus V-J genes. VDJtools evaluated clonal expansion, Shannon diversity and CDR3 relatedness (CalcPairwiseDistances, ClusterSamples); CLCbio workbench built phylogenetic trees. Using coefficient-of-variation modelling across technical triplicates, the study counted a clone as expanded if it had at least 8 unique UMIs. The raw public data were reprocessed by TCRdb itself: fastp quality trimming at Q25, MiXCR clonotype calling, in-frame beta chains only. Rows with one shared CDR3 protein collapse into an entry with the most common genes and DNA. Clone size and V and J calls follow TCRdb, not the original study. This sample has approximately 87,000 distinct CDR3 sequences in its table, and over 12% of those were observed once. The ten largest clonotypes hold roughly 7% of the sample.

The healthy controls were volunteers from a blood bank in Maryland, USA. Libraries from unsorted PBMCs were made from 2 million PBMCs kept in RNAlater at -80 degrees C until RNA extraction. Peripheral blood was subjected to Ficoll-Hypaque density gradient centrifugation to isolate PBMCs, which were then cryopreserved in liquid nitrogen. The sequenced material came from PBMCs. This receptor chain uses TRBV4-1 and TRBJ2-6; no confident D gene assignment can be made. This sequence was found in a woman in her forties or fifties in good health. The DNA sequence is as follows: TGCGCCAGCAGCCAAGATACCGGCTCTGGGGCCAACGTCCTGACTTTC. Its translation reads: CASSQDTGSGANVLTF.